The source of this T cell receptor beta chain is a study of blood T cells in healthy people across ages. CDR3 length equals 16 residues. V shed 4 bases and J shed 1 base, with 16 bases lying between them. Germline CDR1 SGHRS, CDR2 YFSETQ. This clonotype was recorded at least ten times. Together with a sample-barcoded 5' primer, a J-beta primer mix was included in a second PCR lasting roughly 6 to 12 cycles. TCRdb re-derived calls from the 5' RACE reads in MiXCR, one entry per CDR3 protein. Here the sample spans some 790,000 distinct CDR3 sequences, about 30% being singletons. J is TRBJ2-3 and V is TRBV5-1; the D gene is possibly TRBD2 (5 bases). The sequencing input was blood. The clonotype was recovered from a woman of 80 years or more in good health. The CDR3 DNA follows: TGCGCCAGCAGCCCGGCTTCTGGAGGTGGCACAGATACGCAGTATTTT. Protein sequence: CASSPASGGGTDTQYF.